What follows are 27 T cell receptor beta chains derived from one specimen sequenced in a study of T cell responses to AZD1222 COVID-19 vaccine. Repertoires were generated with immunoSEQ multiplex PCR, while TCRdb's copy carries only in-frame clones and drops some. The sample lists about 67,000 clones; approximately 80% were seen once. Material: peripheral blood, obtained on day 0 of AZD1222 vaccination. All receptors derive from an adult in good health.

The chain carries TRBV28 and TRBJ1-1; a possible D gene is TRBD1 (5 bases). Germline V gene data show CDR1 as MDHEN and CDR2 as SYDVKM. V shed 4 bases and J shed 11 bases, with 11 bases lying between them. This CDR3 spans 11 amino acids. CDR3 DNA sequence: TGTGCCAGCAGTTCTATGGGGGGGGCTTTCTTT. Encoded protein: CASSSMGGAFF.

This clone appeared a single time. V gene TRBV6-6 combines with J gene TRBJ1-2; D is ambiguous. This CDR3 has 11 residues. CDR1 and CDR2 from the germline V gene are MNHNY and SVGAGI (reference sequence). The CDR3 spells CALTSNYGYTF. The DNA for the CDR3 is TGTGCTCTGACAAGCAACTATGGCTACACCTTC.

In its sample, this clone was seen once. This chain uses TRBV19 with TRBJ2-1; D unresolved. The V gene lost 6 bases and the J gene lost 4 bases, with 19 bases spanning the gap. CDR1 LNHDA and CDR2 SQIVND come from the germline V gene (reference sequence). The CDR3 length is 16 residues. This CDR3 is CASSASPWTIYNEQFF. CDR3 in DNA: TGTGCCAGTAGCGCCTCGCCCTGGACGATATACAATGAGCAGTTCTTC.

As regards this clone: Other nucleotide sequences from this sample produce the same CDR3. V usage is TRBV7-2 and J usage is TRBJ2-3; D is undetermined. Germline CDR1 is SGHTA and CDR2 is FQGNSA. This CDR3 region has 13 residues. Trimming left V 6 bases short and J 4 bases short, with 11 bases between. Written as DNA, the CDR3 is TGTGCCAGCAGTCAGACCGGCGCAGATACGCAGTATTTT. It codes for CASSQTGADTQYF.

The V and J genes are TRBV28 and TRBJ1-5, with 8 bases fitting TRBD1. Trimming at V came to 5 bases and at J to 5 bases, leaving 8 bases not matched to a gene. This CDR3 is 15 amino acids long. The germline gives CDR1 MDHEN, CDR2 SYDVKM. CDR3 bases: TGTGCCAGCAGTCGGACAGGGCCGGGGCATCAGCCCCAGCATTTT. It is translated as CASSRTGPGHQPQHF.

The V call is TRBV3-1 (or the pseudogene TRBV3-2), the J call TRBJ2-4; 13 bases are a match to TRBD2. The CDR3 extends over 17 amino acids. Trimming removed 4 bases from V and 6 bases from J; junction bases left unmatched: 9. CDR1 is LGHDT and CDR2 is YNNKEL in the germline V gene (reference sequence). In DNA, the CDR3 is TGTGCCAGCAGCCGGTACGGACTAGCGGGGGTGGTAAACATTCAGTACTTC. The encoded protein is CASSRYGLAGVVNIQYF.

This clone came up a few times. V gene TRBV28 combines with J gene TRBJ1-2; no definite D call. V was cut by 7 bases and J by 8 bases, with 17 bases left in between. CDR1 is MDHEN, CDR2 SYDVKM, per germline. CDR3 length: 13 amino acids. The CDR3 loop reads CASTPARVRGYTF. The CDR3 DNA follows: TGTGCCAGCACCCCAGCTAGGGTGCGAGGCTACACCTTC.

For the CDR3, the DNA is TGTGCCAGCAGCCAACCCGGGACACAGGCTGAAGCTTTCTTT. This sequence encodes CASSQPGTQAEAFF. The chain joins TRBV3-1 (or the pseudogene TRBV3-2) to TRBJ1-1; D possibly corresponds to TRBD1 (6 bases). This CDR3 spans 14 amino acids. Trimming shortened V by 2 bases and J by 6 bases, and 13 bases separated the two germline ends. Germline V gene lookup returns CDR1 LGHDT and CDR2 YNNKEL (reference sequence).

The genes are TRBV18 and TRBJ1-6; D remains ambiguous. The V and J ends lost 2 bases and 1 base respectively, with 9 bases between them. The CDR3 covers 16 residues. From germline, CDR1 is KGHSH and CDR2 LQKENI. The CDR3 here is CASSPTQESYNSPLHF. The CDR3 DNA reads TGTGCCAGCTCACCAACGCAGGAATCCTATAATTCACCCCTCCACTTT. Together with reference TRBV18 and TRBJ1-6, the CDR3 gives the full variable domain: NAGVMQNPRHLVRRRGQEARLRCSPMKGHSHVYWYRQLPEEGLKFMVYLQKENIIDESGMPKERFSAEFPKEGPSILRIQQVVRGDSAAYFCASSPTQESYNSPLHFGNGTRLTVT.

The gene calls are TRBV19 and TRBJ1-1, with 12 bases lining up with TRBD1. The CDR3 runs 15 residues. Looked up from germline, CDR1 is LNHDA and CDR2 is SQIVND (reference sequence). Trimming at V came to 10 bases and at J to 3 bases, leaving 9 bases not matched to a gene. The CDR3 protein is CATRDRGRGDTEAFF. CDR3 nucleotide sequence: TGTGCCACCCGGGACAGGGGGCGCGGTGACACTGAAGCTTTCTTT.

The genes are TRBV27 and TRBJ2-1; TRBD2 matches 8 bases. There are 15 residues in the CDR3. With 0 bases clipped from V and 10 bases from J, the junction kept 8 bases outside the gene matches. Per germline, CDR1 MNHEY and CDR2 SMNVEV (reference sequence). CDR3 residues: CASSLSGGAHSEQFF. The CDR3 DNA reads as TGTGCCAGCAGTTTATCCGGGGGGGCCCACAGCGAGCAGTTCTTC.

This clone has just a few counts. The V gene is TRBV7-6, the J gene TRBJ2-6, with no clear D. Germline V gene data show CDR1 as SGHVS and CDR2 as FNYEAQ. With 4 bases removed from V and 0 bases from J, the gap between germline ends came to 10 bases. This CDR3 is built from 16 residues. CDR3 in DNA: TGTGCCAGCAGCTCCCGACGGAACTCTGGGGCCAACGTCCTGACTTTC. Its protein is CASSSRRNSGANVLTF. Combining the CDR3 with reference TRBV7-6 and TRBJ2-6 gives the whole variable domain GAGVSQSPRYKVTKRGQDVALRCDPISGHVSLYWYRQALGQGPEFLTYFNYEAQQDKSGLPNDRFSAERPEGSISTLTIQRTEQRDSAMYRCASSSRRNSGANVLTFGAGSRLTVL.

This chain joins TRBV6-5 and TRBJ2-1; TRBD2 aligns across 13 bases. The CDR3 sequence is 14 residues long. The V gene's germline CDR1 is MNHEY and CDR2 SVGAGI. V shed 7 bases and J 7 bases; nucleotides not matched to a gene: 4. The CDR3 region has the DNA TGTGCCAGCAACAGACTAGCGGGAGGTAATGAGCAGTTCTTC. This sequence encodes CASNRLAGGNEQFF.

The rearrangement links TRBV12-3 or TRBV12-4 to TRBJ2-7; D is undetermined. The V end was cut by 3 bases, the J end by 4 bases, with 7 bases between. CDR3 size: 12 residues. In DNA form, the CDR3 reads TGTGCCAGCAGTTTCGTGGGGTACGAGCAGTACTTC. Amino acids: CASSFVGYEQYF.

This rearrangement joins TRBV6-1 to TRBJ2-2; maybe TRBD2 (5 bases). CDR3 length: 14 amino acids. Trimming took off 2 bases at V and 5 bases at J, with 9 bases between the two ends. CDR1 is MNHNS and CDR2 is SASEGT in the germline V gene. This CDR3 is CASSELSGTGELFF. As DNA, the CDR3 is TGTGCCAGCAGTGAACTTTCGGGAACCGGGGAGCTGTTTTTT.

This sequence joins TRBV11-2 and TRBJ2-1, with 7 bases aligning to TRBD1. Trimming took 4 bases from V and 6 from J; bases not matched to a gene: 3. The CDR3 length is 13 residues. Germline V lookup: CDR1 SGHAT, CDR2 FQNNGV. CDR3 sequence: CASSSDRTNEQFF. CDR3 sequence (DNA): TGTGCCAGCAGCTCGGACAGGACCAATGAGCAGTTCTTC.

As DNA, the CDR3 is TGTGCCAGCAGCTTAGACAGGCGCACGCAGTTCTTC. Encoded protein: CASSLDRRTQFF. V is TRBV7-2 and J is TRBJ2-1, with a weak D call TRBD1 (5 bases). Looked up from germline, CDR1 is SGHTA and CDR2 is FQGNSA. This CDR3 region has 12 residues. Trimming pared 1 base from V and 12 bases from J, leaving 10 bases between.

The chain has TRBV20-1 and TRBJ1-1; maybe TRBD1 (5 bases). Germline CDR1 DFQATT, CDR2 SNEGSKA (reference sequence). Trimming pared 3 bases from V and 5 bases from J, leaving 16 bases between. This CDR3 has 14 residues. The CDR3 nucleotides are TGCAGTGCTAGTGTCCCCAGGGCGTCAACTGAAGCTTTCTTT. Translation: CSASVPRASTEAFF.

A note on this clone: Sequence at one end of the junction differs from germline and may be a read error. This rearrangement joins TRBV7-7 to TRBJ2-3; 9 nucleotides match TRBD2. Germline CDR1 reads SSHAT; CDR2 reads FNYEAQ (reference sequence). CDR3 length: 14 amino acids. The chain's CDR3 is CASSLGSGSGTQYF. The CDR3 nucleotides are TGTGCTAGCAGCTTAGGTAGCGGGAGTGGTACGCAGTATTTT.

This rearrangement joins TRBV24-1 to TRBJ1-5; TRBD1 matches 7 bases. This CDR3 has 17 residues. Germline V lookup: CDR1 KGHDR, CDR2 SFDVKD. V lost 2 bases, J lost 4 bases, and 10 bases stayed unmatched. The DNA for the CDR3 is TGTGCCACCAGTGATTCGGGAGCCGGGACAGAAAATCAGCCCCAGCATTTT. Its translation is CATSDSGAGTENQPQHF.

The chain is built from TRBV7-9 and TRBJ1-5; 12 bases agree with TRBD1. Trimming at V came to 2 bases and at J to 7 bases, leaving 12 bases not matched to a gene. The CDR3 totals 18 residues. Per the germline V gene, CDR1 is SEHNR and CDR2 is FQNEAQ (reference sequence). CDR3 in DNA: TGTGCCAGCAGCTTAAGTGGCGGGGGACAGGGGGCGAGGCAGCCCCAGCATTTT. It encodes CASSLSGGGQGARQPQHF.

This clone was recorded once. The V and J genes are TRBV7-2 and TRBJ1-6, with TRBD1 as a possible D gene (5 bases). Trimming removed 3 bases at V and 10 bases at J, with 16 bases between. The CDR3 is 15 amino acids. Germline CDR1 is SGHTA and CDR2 is FQGNSA. The CDR3 is CASSLGLGTVSPLHF. CDR3 DNA sequence: TGTGCCAGCAGCTTGGGACTGGGAACCGTATCACCCCTCCACTTT.

This sequence joins TRBV11-2 and TRBJ1-1; D is unclear. The CDR3 extends over 14 amino acids. From germline, CDR1 is SGHAT and CDR2 FQNNGV. V was trimmed by 5 bases and J by 6 bases, leaving 16 bases between them. The CDR3 loop is CASSMTRSGPEAFF. The CDR3 coding sequence is TGTGCCAGCAGCATGACAAGGTCTGGGCCTGAAGCTTTCTTT. The full variable domain, in which reference TRBV11-2 and TRBJ1-1 provide the parts outside the CDR3, is EAGVAQSPRYKIIEKRQSVAFWCNPISGHATLYWYQQILGQGPKLLIQFQNNGVVDDSQLPKDRFSAERLKGVDSTLKIQPAKLEDSAVYLCASSMTRSGPEAFFGQGTRLTVV.

The chain joins TRBV9 to TRBJ1-6; weak D call: TRBD1 (6 bases). Trimming removed 4 bases at V and 9 bases at J, with 17 bases between. CDR1 SGDLS and CDR2 YYNGEE come from the germline V gene. The CDR3 covers 15 residues. In DNA, the CDR3 is TGTGCCAGCAGCTTGCCGGGACACTTCAGTTCACCCCTCCACTTT. It encodes CASSLPGHFSSPLHF.

The chain has TRBV5-1 and TRBJ1-5; D is perhaps TRBD1 (5 bases). Germline CDR1 reads SGHRS; CDR2 reads YFSETQ. CDR3 length: 13 amino acids. V gave up 0 bases and J gave up 9 bases, with 10 bases separating them. The CDR3 bases are TGCGCCAGCAGCTTGGTACCTAGGGGGCCCCAGCATTTT. It specifies CASSLVPRGPQHF.

The chain employs TRBV27 and TRBJ2-3; TRBD2 might be the D (6 bases). The CDR3 contains 12 residues. The V end lost 2 bases, the J end lost 6 bases, and 6 bases lay between the germline ends. Germline V gene lookup returns CDR1 MNHEY and CDR2 SMNVEV (reference sequence). The CDR3 coding sequence is TGTGCCAGCAGTTTAGGGGGGGATACGCAGTATTTT. It is translated as CASSLGGDTQYF.

There are a few counts of this clone. The chain carries TRBV6-5 and TRBJ2-1; a possible D gene is TRBD1 (6 bases). Per germline, CDR1 MNHEY and CDR2 SVGAGI. The CDR3 spans 11 residues. The ends were cut back, 5 bases at V and 9 bases at J, with 8 bases in the middle. CDR3 loop: CASSPGAEQFF. In nucleotides, the CDR3 is TGTGCCAGCAGTCCAGGGGCTGAGCAGTTCTTC.